Each of the 18 T cell receptor beta chains below was sequenced from the same sample in a study of PD-1 blockade in classical Hodgkin lymphoma. Documented time point: newly diagnosed, previously untreated cHL patient sample. Sequencing was performed with immunoSEQ multiplex PCR; in TCRdb, only in-frame clones are kept and a portion is missing. The sample contains 7,000 to 8,500 clones, more than 60% of which appear only once. Material for sequencing was peripheral blood mononuclear cells (PBMCs). The receptor source for this set is a human donor with classical Hodgkin lymphoma.

This chain uses TRBV5-1 with TRBJ1-1; no clear D. Germline V lookup: CDR1 SGHRS, CDR2 YFSETQ. The CDR3 runs 13 residues. V was trimmed by 5 bases and J by 5 bases, leaving 13 bases between them. The CDR3 here is CASRLGGRTEAFF. The DNA for the CDR3 is TGCGCCAGCAGGTTAGGTGGGCGGACTGAAGCTTTCTTT.

This chain uses TRBV28 with TRBJ2-7; 12 bases are a match to TRBD1. This CDR3 has 15 residues. Germline V gene data show CDR1 as MDHEN and CDR2 as SYDVKM. J was trimmed by 2 bases and V by 4 bases; bases with no gene match: 3. CDR3 DNA sequence: TGTGCCAGCAGTTACCGGGACAGGGGGCCCTACGAGCAGTACTTC. Translation gives CASSYRDRGPYEQYF.

The rearrangement links TRBV5-1 to TRBJ2-3; the match to TRBD2 covers 7 bases. J lost 2 bases, V lost 2 bases, and 2 bases had no gene match. The CDR3 covers 14 residues. Germline assignment: CDR1 SGHRS and CDR2 YFSETQ. The CDR3 bases are TGCGCCAGCAGCTTAAGCGGGACCACAGATACGCAGTATTTT. Protein: CASSLSGTTDTQYF.

This clone was recorded a few times. The chain has TRBV6-4 and TRBJ2-1; the match to TRBD2 covers 8 bases. This CDR3 spans 15 amino acids. Germline-derived CDR1 and CDR2 are MRHNA and SNTAGT. V was pared by 2 bases and J by 4 bases, with 4 bases of the junction left unmatched. The CDR3 DNA is TGTGCCAGCAGTGACGCAGCGGGAGAATACAATGAGCAGTTCTTC. This translates into CASSDAAGEYNEQFF.

V gene TRBV9 combines with J gene TRBJ1-6; the match to TRBD1 covers 9 bases. Germline-derived CDR1 and CDR2 are SGDLS and YYNGEE. The trim removed 10 bases at V and 1 base at J, leaving 15 bases unmatched. There are 18 residues in the CDR3. The CDR3: CAYMMARDRASYNSPLHF. The CDR3, as DNA: TGTGCCTACATGATGGCTCGGGACAGGGCTTCCTATAATTCACCCCTCCACTTT.

In its sample, this clone was seen a few times. The V and J genes are TRBV6-6 and TRBJ2-7; unclear D gene. Per the germline V gene, CDR1 is MNHNY and CDR2 is SVGAGI (reference sequence). Between the trimmed V and J ends, which lost 2 bases and 0 bases, there was a span of 14 bases. CDR3 size: 16 residues. CDR3 DNA sequence: TGTGCCAGCAGTTACCCTGCTCTAAGGAGCTCCTACGAGCAGTACTTC. It codes for CASSYPALRSSYEQYF.

The chain employs TRBV5-4 and TRBJ2-7, with 9 bases aligning to TRBD2. The trim removed 2 bases at V and 5 bases at J, leaving 8 bases unmatched. Germline CDR1 is SGHNT and CDR2 is YYREEE (reference sequence). CDR3 length: 15 amino acids. The CDR3 DNA follows: TGTGCCAGCAGCTTTATAGCGGGAGAAGGTAACGAGCAGTACTTC. Encoded protein: CASSFIAGEGNEQYF.

The chain uses TRBV2 and TRBJ1-3; D ambiguous. V lost 4 bases and J lost 0, with 10 bases in between. Germline V gene data show CDR1 as SNHLY and CDR2 as FYNNEI. There are 15 residues in the CDR3. This chain's CDR3 is CASSGPIFSGNTIYF. The CDR3 region has the DNA TGTGCCAGCAGTGGACCGATTTTCTCTGGAAACACCATATATTTT.

Only a few counts were recorded for this clone. The chain combines TRBV6-5 with TRBJ1-1, with unresolved D. The CDR3 has 13 amino acids. Germline CDR1 reads MNHEY; CDR2 reads SVGAGI. Trimming removed 11 bases from V and 0 bases from J, with 13 bases in between. The CDR3 loop reads CASSTEMNTEAFF. As DNA, the CDR3 is TGTGCCTCCTCAACAGAGATGAACACTGAAGCTTTCTTT.

This chain joins TRBV6-1 and TRBJ2-7; no clear D. CDR1 and CDR2 (germline): MNHNS, SASEGT. V gave up 1 base and J gave up 5 bases, with 9 bases separating them. This CDR3 is built from 13 residues. The CDR3 loop reads CASSEEARDEQYF. The CDR3 nucleotides read TGTGCCAGCAGTGAAGAGGCTAGGGACGAGCAGTACTTC.

The chain uses TRBV2 and TRBJ2-5; D is ambiguous. In germline, CDR1 is SNHLY, CDR2 FYNNEI. The V end was cut by 5 bases, the J end by 5 bases, with 15 bases between. The CDR3 is 14 residues long. CDR3 bases: TGTGCCAGCAGTCCGGACCGCCCCGGCGAGACCCAGTACTTC. It translates to CASSPDRPGETQYF.

CDR3 nucleotides: TGTGCCAGCAGCCTCATGAGGCTAGCGGGGAAAGAGACCCAGTACTTC. This sequence encodes CASSLMRLAGKETQYF. This chain uses TRBV11-1 with TRBJ2-5; 9 bases are a match to TRBD2. The CDR3 has 16 residues. The ends lost 5 bases at V and 3 bases at J; junction bases unmatched: 10. Looked up from germline, CDR1 is SGHAT and CDR2 is FQDESV (reference sequence).

This clone has more than one count but fewer than ten. The gene calls are TRBV27 and TRBJ2-1, with 7 bases that match TRBD1. The CDR3 runs to 15 residues. V lost 6 bases, J lost 0 bases, and 5 bases stayed unmatched. From germline, CDR1 is MNHEY and CDR2 SMNVEV (reference sequence). Here the CDR3 reads CASSLDRDSYNEQFF. In nucleotides, the CDR3 is TGTGCCAGCAGCTTAGACAGGGACTCCTACAATGAGCAGTTCTTC.

This clone counts as medium-sized. The rearrangement joins TRBV21-1 to TRBJ2-1; the table's D gene call, TRBD1, was not cross checked with the DNA. TRBV21-1 is designated a pseudogene. This CDR3 spans 11 amino acids. CDR3 coding DNA: TGTGCCAGCAGCCCAACAGGGGAGCAGTTCTTC. Translated, it gives CASSPTGEQFF.

The V and J genes are TRBV9 and TRBJ1-1, with D possibly matching TRBD1 (5 bases). V lost 4 bases and J 3 bases, leaving 10 bases between the germline ends. Germline CDR1 is SGDLS and CDR2 is YYNGEE. There are 13 residues in the CDR3. The CDR3 is CASSPGGDTEAFF. CDR3 coding DNA: TGTGCCAGCAGCCCCGGGGGGGACACTGAAGCTTTCTTT.

The V and J genes are TRBV7-6 and TRBJ2-7; 7 bases map to TRBD1. The CDR3 runs to 16 residues. The junction had 8 bases not matched to a gene; V was cut back by 0 bases and J by 3 bases. Germline V gene lookup returns CDR1 SGHVS and CDR2 FNYEAQ. The CDR3 region has the DNA TGTGCCAGCAGCTTAGCGGGGGACAGCCCGTTCTACGAGCAGTACTTC. Encoded protein: CASSLAGDSPFYEQYF.

This clone appeared a single time. This chain connects TRBV5-1 to TRBJ2-3, with 7 positions matching TRBD1. Germline V gene data show CDR1 as SGHRS and CDR2 as YFSETQ. Unmatched junction bases numbered 6, after V lost 4 bases and J lost 4 bases. The CDR3 contains 14 residues. The CDR3 is CASSETGSADTQYF. As DNA, the CDR3 is TGCGCCAGCAGCGAGACAGGGTCCGCAGATACGCAGTATTTT.

The chain has TRBV2 and TRBJ1-4; D uncertain. CDR3 length equals 13 residues. Deletions cut 3 bases from V and 8 bases from J, with 10 bases between. The V gene's germline CDR1 is SNHLY and CDR2 FYNNEI. CDR3 loop: CASSDGGAEKLFF. The CDR3 DNA follows: TGTGCCAGCAGTGACGGTGGAGCAGAAAAACTGTTTTTT.